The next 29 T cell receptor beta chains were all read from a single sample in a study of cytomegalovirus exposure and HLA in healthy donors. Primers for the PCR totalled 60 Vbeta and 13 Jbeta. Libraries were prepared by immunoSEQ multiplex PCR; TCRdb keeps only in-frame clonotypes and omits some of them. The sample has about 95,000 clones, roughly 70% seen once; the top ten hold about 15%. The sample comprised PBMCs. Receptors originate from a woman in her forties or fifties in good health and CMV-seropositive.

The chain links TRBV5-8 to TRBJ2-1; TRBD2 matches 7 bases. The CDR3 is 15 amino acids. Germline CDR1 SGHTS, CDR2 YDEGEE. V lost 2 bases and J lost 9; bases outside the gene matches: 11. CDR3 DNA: TGTGCCAGCAGCTTTGGACTGGGATGGGAGGGTGAGCAGTTCTTC. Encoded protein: CASSFGLGWEGEQFF.

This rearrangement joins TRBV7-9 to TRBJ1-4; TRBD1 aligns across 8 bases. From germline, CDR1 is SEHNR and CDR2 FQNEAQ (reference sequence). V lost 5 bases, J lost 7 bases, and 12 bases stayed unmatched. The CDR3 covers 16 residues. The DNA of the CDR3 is TGTGCCAGCAGCGCCTCCCGCAGGGGGCGCGGTGAAAAACTGTTTTTT. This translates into CASSASRRGRGEKLFF.

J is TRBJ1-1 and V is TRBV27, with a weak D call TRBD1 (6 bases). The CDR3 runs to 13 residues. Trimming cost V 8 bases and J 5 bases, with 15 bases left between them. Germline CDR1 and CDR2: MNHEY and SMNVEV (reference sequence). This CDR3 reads CASSTGFGTEAFF. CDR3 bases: TGTGCCAGCTCCACAGGGTTTGGGACTGAAGCTTTCTTT.

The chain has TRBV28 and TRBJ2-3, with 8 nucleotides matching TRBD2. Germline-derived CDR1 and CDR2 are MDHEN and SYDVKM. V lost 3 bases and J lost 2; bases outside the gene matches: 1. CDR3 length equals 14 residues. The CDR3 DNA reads TGTGCCAGCAGTTTCGGGGGGGACACAGATACGCAGTATTTT. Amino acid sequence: CASSFGGDTDTQYF.

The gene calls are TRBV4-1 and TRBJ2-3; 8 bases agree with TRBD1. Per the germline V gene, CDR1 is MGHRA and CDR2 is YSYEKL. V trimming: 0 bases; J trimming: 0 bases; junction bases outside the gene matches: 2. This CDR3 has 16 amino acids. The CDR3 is CASSQDDRGSTDTQYF. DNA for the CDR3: TGCGCCAGCAGCCAAGATGACAGGGGAAGCACAGATACGCAGTATTTT.

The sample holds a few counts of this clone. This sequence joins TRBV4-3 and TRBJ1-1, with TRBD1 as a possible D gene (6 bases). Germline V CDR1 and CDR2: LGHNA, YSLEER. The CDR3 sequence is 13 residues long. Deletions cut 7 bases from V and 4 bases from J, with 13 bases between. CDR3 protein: CASTRGWGTEAFF. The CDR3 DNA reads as TGCGCCAGCACCAGGGGATGGGGCACTGAAGCTTTCTTT.

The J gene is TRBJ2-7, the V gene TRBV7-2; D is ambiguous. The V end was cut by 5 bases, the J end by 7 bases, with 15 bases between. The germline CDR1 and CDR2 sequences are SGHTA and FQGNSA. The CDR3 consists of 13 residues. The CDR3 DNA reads TGTGCCAGCAGCACCCAAGCGACGGGTGAGCAGTACTTC. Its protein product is CASSTQATGEQYF.

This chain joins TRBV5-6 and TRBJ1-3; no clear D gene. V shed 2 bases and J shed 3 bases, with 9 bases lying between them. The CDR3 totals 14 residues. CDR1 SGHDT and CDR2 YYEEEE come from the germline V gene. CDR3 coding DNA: TGTGCCAGCAGCTTTCTCGAGGTTGGAAACACCATATATTTT. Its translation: CASSFLEVGNTIYF.

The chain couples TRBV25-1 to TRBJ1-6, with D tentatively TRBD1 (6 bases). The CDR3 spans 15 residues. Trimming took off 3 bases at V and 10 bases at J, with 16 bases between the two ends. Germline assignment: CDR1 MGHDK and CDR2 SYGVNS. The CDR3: CASSEYRDKWSPLHF. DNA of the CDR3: TGTGCCAGCAGTGAGTACAGGGATAAGTGGTCACCCCTCCACTTT.

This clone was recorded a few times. The CDR3 protein is CASSRQGRTYEQYF. The DNA for the CDR3 is TGTGCCAGCAGCAGACAGGGGCGAACCTACGAGCAGTACTTC. The V call is TRBV5-4, the J call TRBJ2-7; 8 nucleotides match TRBD1. Germline V gives CDR1 SGHNT, CDR2 YYREEE (reference sequence). Losses at the gene ends were 4 bases for V and 2 bases for J; bases not matched to a gene: 5. This CDR3 has 14 amino acids.

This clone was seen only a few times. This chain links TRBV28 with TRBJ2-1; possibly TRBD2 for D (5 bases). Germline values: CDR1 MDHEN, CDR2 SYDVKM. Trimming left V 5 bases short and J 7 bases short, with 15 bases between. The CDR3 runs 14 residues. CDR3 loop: CASSPPGGSNEQFF. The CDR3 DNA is TGTGCCAGCAGTCCCCCTGGCGGGTCAAATGAGCAGTTCTTC.

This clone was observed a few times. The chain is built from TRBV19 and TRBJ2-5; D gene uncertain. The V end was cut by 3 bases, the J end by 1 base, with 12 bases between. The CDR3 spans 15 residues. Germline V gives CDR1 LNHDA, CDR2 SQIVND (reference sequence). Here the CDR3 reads CASSISPYPQETQYF. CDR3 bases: TGTGCCAGTAGTATTAGTCCCTACCCCCAAGAGACCCAGTACTTC.

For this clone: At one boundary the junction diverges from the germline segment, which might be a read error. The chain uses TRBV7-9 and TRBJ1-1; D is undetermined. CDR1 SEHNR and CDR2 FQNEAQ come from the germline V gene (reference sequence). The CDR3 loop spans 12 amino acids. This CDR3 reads CSSSPLITEAFF. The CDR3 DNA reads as TGTTCCAGCAGCCCACTTATCACTGAAGCTTTCTTT.

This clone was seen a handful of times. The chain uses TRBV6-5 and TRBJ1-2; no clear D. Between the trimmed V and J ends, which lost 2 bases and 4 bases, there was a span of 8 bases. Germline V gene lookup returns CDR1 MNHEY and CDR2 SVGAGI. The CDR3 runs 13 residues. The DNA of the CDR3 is TGTGCCAGCAGTTACGGGCTGAGCTATGGCTACACCTTC. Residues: CASSYGLSYGYTF.

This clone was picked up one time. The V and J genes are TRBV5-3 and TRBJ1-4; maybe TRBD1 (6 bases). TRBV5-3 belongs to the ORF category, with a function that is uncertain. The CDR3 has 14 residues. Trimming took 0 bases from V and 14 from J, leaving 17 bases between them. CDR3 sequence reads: CARSLARDKLSLFF. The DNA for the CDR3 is TGTGCCAGAAGCTTGGCCCGGGACAAACTTTCCCTGTTTTTT.

This CDR3 reads CASSFARLPKFTDTQYF. CDR3 sequence (DNA): TGTGCCAGCAGTTTCGCCAGACTACCAAAATTCACAGATACGCAGTATTTT. J is TRBJ2-3 and V is TRBV28; tentatively, D is TRBD2 (5 bases). Trimming pared 3 bases from V and 2 bases from J, leaving 18 bases between. The CDR3 length is 17 residues. The germline gives CDR1 MDHEN, CDR2 SYDVKM.

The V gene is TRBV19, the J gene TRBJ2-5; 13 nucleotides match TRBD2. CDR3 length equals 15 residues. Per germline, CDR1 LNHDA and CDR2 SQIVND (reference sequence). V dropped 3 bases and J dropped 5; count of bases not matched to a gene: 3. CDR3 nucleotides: TGTGCCAGTAGTATTGGGACTAGCGGGATGGAGACCCAGTACTTC. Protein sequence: CASSIGTSGMETQYF.

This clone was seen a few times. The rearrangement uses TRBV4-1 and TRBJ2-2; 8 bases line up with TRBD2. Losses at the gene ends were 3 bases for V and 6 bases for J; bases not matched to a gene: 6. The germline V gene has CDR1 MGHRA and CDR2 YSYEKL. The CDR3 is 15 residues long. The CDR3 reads CASSHGAAGAGELFF. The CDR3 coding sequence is TGCGCCAGCAGCCACGGTGCAGCGGGGGCCGGGGAGCTGTTTTTT.

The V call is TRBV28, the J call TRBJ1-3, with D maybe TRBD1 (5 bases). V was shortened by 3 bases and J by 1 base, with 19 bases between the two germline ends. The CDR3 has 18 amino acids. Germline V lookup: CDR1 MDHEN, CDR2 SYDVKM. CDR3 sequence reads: CASSLGQVAATSGNTIYF. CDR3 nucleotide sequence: TGTGCCAGCAGTTTGGGGCAGGTGGCGGCGACTTCTGGAAACACCATATATTTT.

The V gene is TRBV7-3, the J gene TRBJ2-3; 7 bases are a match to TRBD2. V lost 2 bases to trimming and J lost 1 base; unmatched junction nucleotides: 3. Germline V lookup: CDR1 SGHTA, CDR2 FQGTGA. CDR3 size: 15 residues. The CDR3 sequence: CASSLGLAGTDTQYF. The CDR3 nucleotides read TGTGCCAGCAGCTTAGGTCTAGCGGGCACAGATACGCAGTATTTT.

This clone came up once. CDR3 in amino acids: CASSPAGGYGYTF. The CDR3 nucleotides read TGTGCCAGCAGCCCCGCGGGGGGGTATGGCTACACCTTC. V and J are TRBV5-4 and TRBJ1-2; possibly TRBD1 for D (5 bases). Germline values: CDR1 SGHNT, CDR2 YYREEE (reference sequence). V lost 4 bases and J lost 5, with 12 bases in between. CDR3 length: 13 residues.

The CDR3 reads CASGGSGWDTQYF. The CDR3 region has the DNA TGCGCCAGCGGTGGGAGCGGGTGGGATACGCAGTATTTT. The genes are TRBV10-1 and TRBJ2-3, with D perhaps TRBD2 (6 bases). The V gene lost 8 bases and the J gene lost 6 bases, with 15 bases spanning the gap. This CDR3 region has 13 residues. The germline CDR1 and CDR2 sequences are WNHNN and SYGVQD (reference sequence).

The chain's CDR3 is CASSLLRSRRLTEAFF. As DNA, the CDR3 is TGTGCCAGCAGCCTACTTCGGTCCCGCCGTCTCACTGAAGCTTTCTTT. The gene calls are TRBV7-8 and TRBJ1-1; no firm D call. CDR1 SGHVS and CDR2 FQNEAQ come from the germline V gene. This CDR3 has 16 residues. V lost 5 bases, J lost 4 bases, and 20 bases lay in between.

The chain's CDR3 is CASSLDRTVTDTQYF. The CDR3 DNA sequence: TGTGCCAGCAGCTTAGACCGGACAGTGACAGATACGCAGTATTTT. This chain connects TRBV11-2 to TRBJ2-3; D is perhaps TRBD1 (6 bases). V lost 0 bases and J 3 bases, leaving 10 bases between the germline ends. The CDR3 extends over 15 amino acids. Per germline, CDR1 SGHAT and CDR2 FQNNGV. The variable domain in full, with the rest retrieved from reference TRBV11-2 and TRBJ2-3, is EAGVAQSPRYKIIEKRQSVAFWCNPISGHATLYWYQQILGQGPKLLIQFQNNGVVDDSQLPKDRFSAERLKGVDSTLKIQPAKLEDSAVYLCASSLDRTVTDTQYFGPGTRLTVL.

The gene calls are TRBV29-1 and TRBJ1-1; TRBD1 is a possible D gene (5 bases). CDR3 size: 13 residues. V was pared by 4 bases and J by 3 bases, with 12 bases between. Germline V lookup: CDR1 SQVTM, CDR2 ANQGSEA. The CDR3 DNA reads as TGCAGCGTTGGTGTCAGGGAGGACACTGAAGCTTTCTTT. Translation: CSVGVREDTEAFF.

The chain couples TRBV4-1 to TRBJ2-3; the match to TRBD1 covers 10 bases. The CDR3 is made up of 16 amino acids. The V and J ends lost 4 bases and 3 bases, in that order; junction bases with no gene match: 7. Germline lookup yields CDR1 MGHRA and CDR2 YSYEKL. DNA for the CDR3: TGCGCCAGCAGCCGCCCGACAGGGGGCGAGACAGATACGCAGTATTTT. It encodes CASSRPTGGETDTQYF.

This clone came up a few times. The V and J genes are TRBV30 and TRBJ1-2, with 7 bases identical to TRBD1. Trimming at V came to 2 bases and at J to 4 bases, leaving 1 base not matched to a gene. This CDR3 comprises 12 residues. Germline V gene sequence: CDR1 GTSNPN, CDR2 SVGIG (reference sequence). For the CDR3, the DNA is TGTGCCTGGAGTTCAGGGGGCTATGGCTACACCTTC. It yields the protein CAWSSGGYGYTF.

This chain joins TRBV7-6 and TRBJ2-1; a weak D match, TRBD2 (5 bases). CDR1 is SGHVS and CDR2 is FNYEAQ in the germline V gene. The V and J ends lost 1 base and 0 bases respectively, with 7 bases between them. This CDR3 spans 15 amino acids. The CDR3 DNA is TGTGCCAGCAGCTTAGGAACTAGCTCCTACAATGAGCAGTTCTTC. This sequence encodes CASSLGTSSYNEQFF.

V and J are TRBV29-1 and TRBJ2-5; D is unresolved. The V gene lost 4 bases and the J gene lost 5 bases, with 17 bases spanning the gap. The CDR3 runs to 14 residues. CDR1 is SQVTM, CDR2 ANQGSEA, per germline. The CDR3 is CSVGGLAAGETQYF. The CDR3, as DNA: TGCAGCGTTGGTGGGTTGGCGGCTGGGGAGACCCAGTACTTC.